This T cell receptor (beta chain) was observed in a study of early T cells in non-severe SARS-CoV-2 infection. Study-level information: Sequencing used unsorted whole-blood bulk RNA, so chains lack pairing. Overall study results and limits: Clonotype matching in VDJdb favored anti-spike CD8 responses and did not capture private and CD4 specificities.

Individually, cDNA molecules had unique molecular identifiers attached to them. TCRdb re-called the 5' RACE reads through MiXCR, storing one row per CDR3 protein. The sample contains tens of thousands of distinct CDR3 sequences, about a tenth of which appear only once. This clonotype has a count of ten or more. Its specificity is not known. The receptor was derived from an adult who was a healthcare worker with PCR-confirmed SARS-CoV-2 infection or an uninfected control (not recorded which). Specimen: whole blood.

The CDR3 DNA sequence: TGTGCCAGTAAGGTGCGGACAGGGAACACCGGGGAGCTGTTTTTT. Translating it yields CASKVRTGNTGELFF. The chain couples TRBV11-2 to TRBJ2-2; 7 bases fit TRBD1. J lost 1 base, V lost 9 bases, and 8 bases had no gene match. The germline V gene encodes CDR1 SGHAT and CDR2 FQNNGV. CDR3 length equals 15 residues.